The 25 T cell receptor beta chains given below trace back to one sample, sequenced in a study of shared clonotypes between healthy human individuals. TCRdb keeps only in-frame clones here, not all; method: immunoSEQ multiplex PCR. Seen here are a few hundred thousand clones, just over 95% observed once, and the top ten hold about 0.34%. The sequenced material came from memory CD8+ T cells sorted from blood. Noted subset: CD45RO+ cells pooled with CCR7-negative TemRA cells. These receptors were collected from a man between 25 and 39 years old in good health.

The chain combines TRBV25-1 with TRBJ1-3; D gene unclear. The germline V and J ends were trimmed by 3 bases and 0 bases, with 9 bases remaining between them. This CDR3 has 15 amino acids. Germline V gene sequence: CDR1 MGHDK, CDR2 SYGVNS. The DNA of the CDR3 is TGTGCCAGCAGTGACACGGTCTTCTCTGGAAACACCATATATTTT. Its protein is CASSDTVFSGNTIYF.

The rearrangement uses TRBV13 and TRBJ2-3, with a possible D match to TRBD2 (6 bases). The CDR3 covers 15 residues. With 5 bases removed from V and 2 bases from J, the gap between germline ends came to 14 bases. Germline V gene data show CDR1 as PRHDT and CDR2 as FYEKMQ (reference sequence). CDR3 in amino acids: CASSRRDRVTDTQYF. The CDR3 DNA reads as TGTGCCAGCAGCCGGCGGGATAGGGTCACAGATACGCAGTATTTT.

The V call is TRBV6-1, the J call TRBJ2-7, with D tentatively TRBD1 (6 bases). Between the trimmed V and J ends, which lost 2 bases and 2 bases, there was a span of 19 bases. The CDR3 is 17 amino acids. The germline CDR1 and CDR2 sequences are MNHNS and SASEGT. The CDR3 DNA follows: TGTGCCAGCAGTGAAAGACTTTGGCAGGGGCTAACCTACGAGCAGTACTTC. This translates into CASSERLWQGLTYEQYF.

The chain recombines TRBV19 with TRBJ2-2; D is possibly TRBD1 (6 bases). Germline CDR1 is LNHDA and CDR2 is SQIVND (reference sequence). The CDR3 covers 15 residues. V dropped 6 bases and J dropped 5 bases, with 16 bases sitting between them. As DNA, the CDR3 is TGTGCCAGTAGCACCAGGGGAGATTGGACCGGGGAGCTGTTTTTT. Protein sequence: CASSTRGDWTGELFF.

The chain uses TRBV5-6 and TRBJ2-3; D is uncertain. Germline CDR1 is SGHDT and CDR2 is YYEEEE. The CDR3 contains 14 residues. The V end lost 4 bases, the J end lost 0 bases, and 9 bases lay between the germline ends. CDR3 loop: CASSQGFSTDTQYF. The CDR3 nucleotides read TGTGCCAGCAGCCAAGGATTTAGCACAGATACGCAGTATTTT.

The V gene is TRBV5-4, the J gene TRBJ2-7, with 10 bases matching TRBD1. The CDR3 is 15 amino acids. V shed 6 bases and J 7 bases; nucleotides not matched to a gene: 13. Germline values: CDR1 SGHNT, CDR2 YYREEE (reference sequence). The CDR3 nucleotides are TGTGCCAGCAAATACTTAGGACAGGGGGGAGGGGAGCAGTACTTC. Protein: CASKYLGQGGGEQYF.

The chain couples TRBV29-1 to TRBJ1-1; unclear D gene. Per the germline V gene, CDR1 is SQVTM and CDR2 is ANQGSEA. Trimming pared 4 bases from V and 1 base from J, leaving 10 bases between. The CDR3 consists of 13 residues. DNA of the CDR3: TGCAGCGTTGCCGGCAGTAAGAACACTGAAGCTTTCTTT. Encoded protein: CSVAGSKNTEAFF.

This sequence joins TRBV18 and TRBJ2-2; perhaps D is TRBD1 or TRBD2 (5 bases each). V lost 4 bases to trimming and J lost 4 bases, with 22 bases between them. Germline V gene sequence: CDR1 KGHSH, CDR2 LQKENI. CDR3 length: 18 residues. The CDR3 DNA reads TGTGCCAGCTCACTCTTATCCCCTCCGGGGCTGAGCACCGGGGAGCTGTTTTTT. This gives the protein CASSLLSPPGLSTGELFF.

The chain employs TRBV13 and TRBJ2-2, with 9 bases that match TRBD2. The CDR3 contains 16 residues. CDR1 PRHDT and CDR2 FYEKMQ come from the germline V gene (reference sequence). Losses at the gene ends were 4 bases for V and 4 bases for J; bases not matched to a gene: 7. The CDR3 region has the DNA TGTGCCAGCAGCTATAGCGGGAGATCGGGCACCGGGGAGCTGTTTTTT. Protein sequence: CASSYSGRSGTGELFF. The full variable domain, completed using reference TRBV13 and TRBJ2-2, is AAGVIQSPRHLIKEKRETATLKCYPIPRHDTVYWYQQGPGQDPQFLISFYEKMQSDKGSIPDRFSAQQFSDYHSELNMSSLELGDSALYFCASSYSGRSGTGELFFGEGSRLTVL.

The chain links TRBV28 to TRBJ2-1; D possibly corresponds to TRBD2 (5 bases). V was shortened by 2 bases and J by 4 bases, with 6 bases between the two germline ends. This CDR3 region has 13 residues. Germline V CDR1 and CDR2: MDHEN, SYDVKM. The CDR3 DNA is TGTGCCAGCAGTTTACTAGCTTACAATGAGCAGTTCTTC. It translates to CASSLLAYNEQFF.

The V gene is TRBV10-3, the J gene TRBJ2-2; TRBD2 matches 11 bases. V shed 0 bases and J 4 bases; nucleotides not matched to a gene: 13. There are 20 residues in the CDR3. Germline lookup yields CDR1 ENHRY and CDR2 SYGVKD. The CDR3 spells CAISESRGTSGSGVTGELFF. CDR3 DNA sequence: TGTGCCATCAGTGAGTCCAGAGGAACTAGCGGGAGTGGGGTCACCGGGGAGCTGTTTTTT.

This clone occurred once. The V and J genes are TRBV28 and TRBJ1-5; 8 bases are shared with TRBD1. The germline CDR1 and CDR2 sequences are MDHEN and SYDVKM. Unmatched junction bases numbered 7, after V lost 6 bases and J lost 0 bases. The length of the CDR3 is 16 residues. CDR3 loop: CASSPSGQGSNQPQHF. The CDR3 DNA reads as TGTGCCAGCAGCCCCTCTGGACAGGGTAGCAATCAGCCCCAGCATTTT.

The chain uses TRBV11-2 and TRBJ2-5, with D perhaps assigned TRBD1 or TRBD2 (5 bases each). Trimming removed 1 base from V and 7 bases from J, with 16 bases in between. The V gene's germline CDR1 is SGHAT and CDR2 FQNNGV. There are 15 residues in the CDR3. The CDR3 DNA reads TGTGCCAGCAGCTTAGGCTCGGGGCTCACGGGGACCCAGTACTTC. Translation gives CASSLGSGLTGTQYF.

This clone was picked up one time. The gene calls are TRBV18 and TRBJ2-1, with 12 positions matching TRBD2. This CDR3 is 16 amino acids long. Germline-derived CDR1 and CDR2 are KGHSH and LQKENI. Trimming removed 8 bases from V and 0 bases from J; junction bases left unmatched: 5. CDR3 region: CASTRLAGASYNEQFF. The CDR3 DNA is TGTGCCAGCACAAGACTAGCGGGAGCCTCCTACAATGAGCAGTTCTTC.

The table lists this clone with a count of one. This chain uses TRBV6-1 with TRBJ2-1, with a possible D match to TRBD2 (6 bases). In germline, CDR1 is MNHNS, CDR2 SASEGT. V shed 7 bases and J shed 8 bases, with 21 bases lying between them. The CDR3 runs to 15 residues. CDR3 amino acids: CASNHRDSHLDEQFF. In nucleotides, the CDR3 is TGTGCCAGCAATCACCGGGACTCACATCTCGATGAGCAGTTCTTC.

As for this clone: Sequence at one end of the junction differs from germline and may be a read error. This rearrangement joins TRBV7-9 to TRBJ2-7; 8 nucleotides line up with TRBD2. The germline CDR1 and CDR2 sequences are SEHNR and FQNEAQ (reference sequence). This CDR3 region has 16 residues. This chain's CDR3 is CASSIALGSGTGEQYF. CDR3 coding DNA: TGTGCCAGCAGCATAGCCCTGGGTAGCGGGACGGGCGAGCAGTACTTC.

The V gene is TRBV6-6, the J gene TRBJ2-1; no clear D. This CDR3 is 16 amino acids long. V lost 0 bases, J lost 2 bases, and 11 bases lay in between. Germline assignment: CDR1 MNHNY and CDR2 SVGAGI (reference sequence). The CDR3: CASSYSVGRAYNEQFF. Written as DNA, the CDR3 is TGTGCCAGCAGTTACTCGGTCGGACGCGCCTACAATGAGCAGTTCTTC.

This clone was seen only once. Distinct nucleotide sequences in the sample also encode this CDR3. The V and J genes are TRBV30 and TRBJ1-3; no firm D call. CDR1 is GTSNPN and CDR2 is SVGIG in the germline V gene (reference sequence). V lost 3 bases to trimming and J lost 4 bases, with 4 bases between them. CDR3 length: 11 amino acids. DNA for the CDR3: TGTGCCTGGAGCTTCGGAAACACCATATATTTT. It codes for CAWSFGNTIYF. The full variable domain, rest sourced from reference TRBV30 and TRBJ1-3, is SQTIHQWPATLVQPVGSPLSLECTVEGTSNPNLYWYRQAAGRGLQLLFYSVGIGQISSEVPQNLSASRPQDRQFILSSKKLLLSDSGFYLCAWSFGNTIYFGEGSWLTVV.

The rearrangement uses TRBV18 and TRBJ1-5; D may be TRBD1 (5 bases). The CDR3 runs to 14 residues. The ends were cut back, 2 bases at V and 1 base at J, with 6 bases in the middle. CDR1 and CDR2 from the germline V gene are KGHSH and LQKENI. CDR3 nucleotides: TGTGCCAGCTCACCAGGGGACAGCAATCAGCCCCAGCATTTT. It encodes CASSPGDSNQPQHF.

The CDR3 bases are TGCGCCAGCAGCTCGGGGGAACGGTACAATGAGCAGTTCTTC. Residues: CASSSGERYNEQFF. J is TRBJ2-1 and V is TRBV5-1; TRBD2 might be the D (6 bases). Trimming left V 3 bases short and J 4 bases short, with 11 bases between. Germline-derived CDR1 and CDR2 are SGHRS and YFSETQ. This CDR3 spans 14 amino acids.

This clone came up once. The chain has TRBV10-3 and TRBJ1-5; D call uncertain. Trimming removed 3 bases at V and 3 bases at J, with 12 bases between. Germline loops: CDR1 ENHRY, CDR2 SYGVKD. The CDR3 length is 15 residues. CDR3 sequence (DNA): TGTGCCATCAGTGATAGGCCCGAGCACAATCAGCCCCAGCATTTT. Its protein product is CAISDRPEHNQPQHF.

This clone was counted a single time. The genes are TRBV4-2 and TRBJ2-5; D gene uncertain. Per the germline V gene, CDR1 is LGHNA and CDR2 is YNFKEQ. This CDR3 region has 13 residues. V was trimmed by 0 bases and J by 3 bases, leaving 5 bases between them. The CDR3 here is CASSQDQKETQYF. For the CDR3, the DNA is TGTGCCAGCAGCCAAGATCAGAAAGAGACCCAGTACTTC.

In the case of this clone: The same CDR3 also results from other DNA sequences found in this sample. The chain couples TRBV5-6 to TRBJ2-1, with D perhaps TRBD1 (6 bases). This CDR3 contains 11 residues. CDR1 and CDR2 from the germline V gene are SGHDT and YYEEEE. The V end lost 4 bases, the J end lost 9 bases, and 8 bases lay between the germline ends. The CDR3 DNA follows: TGTGCCAGCAGCCTAGGGGGTGAGCAGTTCTTC. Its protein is CASSLGGEQFF.

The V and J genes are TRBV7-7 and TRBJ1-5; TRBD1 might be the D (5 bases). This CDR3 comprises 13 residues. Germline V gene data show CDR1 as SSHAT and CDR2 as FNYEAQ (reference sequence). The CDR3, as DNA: TGTGCTAGCCCCCCAGAGACAGATCAGCCCCAGCATTTT. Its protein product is CASPPETDQPQHF.

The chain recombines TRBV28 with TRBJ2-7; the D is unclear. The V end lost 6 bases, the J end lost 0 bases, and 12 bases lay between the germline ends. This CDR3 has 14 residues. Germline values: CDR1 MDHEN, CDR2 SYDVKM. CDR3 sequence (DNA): TGTGCCAGCAGCCCCTTAGGAGTCTCCTACGAGCAGTACTTC. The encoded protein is CASSPLGVSYEQYF.